The T cell receptor beta chain under discussion was sequenced for a study of T cell clusters in autoimmune cytopenias (dated by TCRdb to the late 2010s). Regarding the study in general: Among healthy donor controls, the mean age was roughly 56 years, the median age was around 60 years, and 22 of 43 were female. TRB sequencing reached a median depth of approximately 53,000 reads per sample and yielded a median of approximately 2,400 distinct TRB clonotypes per sample. TRB and IGH repertoires from peripheral blood were sequenced in autoimmune cytopenia patients at active disease and during treatment follow-up, with healthy, CLL and autoimmune hepatitis controls included alongside. The goal of the study was to find out whether patients with autoimmune cytopenia have a disease-specific immune repertoire signature that could be used as a blood-based biomarker. For primary cytopenia, fewer than 30 age-matched healthy donors were used as controls, and for secondary cytopenia, fewer than 15 age-matched CLL patients were used as controls. Autoimmune hepatitis repertoires were compared against around 20 age- and sex-matched healthy donors.

For each sample, TRB amplification used around 260 ng of peripheral blood genomic DNA, equal to 35,000 to 40,000 genome equivalents. Results the study describes overall, beyond this receptor: TRB repertoire shifts, with less even repertoires in secondary cytopenia and CLL, mostly reflected lymphoma bias rather than autoimmunity. The T cell clusters were defined only in silico, and the functional role of the clusters was left to be validated experimentally. Healthy donors showed approximately 3.3-fold more exclusive TRB clusters than active autoimmune hepatitis patients, consistent with an autoimmunity-wide signature. GLIPH results suggested that primary autoimmune cytopenia patients were missing physiological T cell clusters, with 50 or so clusters found only in healthy donors compared with about 16 found only in patients. In the comparison of secondary cytopenia with CLL, no cluster-lack signature showed up, apparently because the dominant lymphoma-associated repertoire masked the signature.

Multiplex PCR with a touch-down protocol amplified TRB rearrangements, with the TRB-A and TRB-B primer pools combined in a single tube. Illumina adapters and sample indices were attached to the amplicons through two consecutive PCR reactions using Phusion HS II polymerase. The amplicons were purified from gel with the NucleoSpin Gel and PCR Clean-up kit, after which the amplicons were quantified by Qubit and checked for quality on an Agilent 2100 Bioanalyzer. Sequencing of the libraries was done on an Illumina MiSeq with paired-end, single-indexed, 600-cycle runs. The authors' analysis ran thus. Alignment and assembly of TRB reads were performed with MiXCR version 2.1.12 and the default MiXCR reference library. A clone was defined by each unique CDR3 nucleotide sequence, and analysis was restricted to productive sequences with at least two reads. Repertoire diversity was assessed by alpha-parameterized diversity profiles (alpha 0 to 5), including Shannon (alpha 1) and Simpson (alpha 2) indices, computed with an R script. Combinatorial TRB VJ usage was calculated with the tcR package and was compared between cohorts by principal component analysis performed with ade4. TCRbeta CDR3s were clustered with GLIPH on cohort pairs matched by age and read depth, and cluster frequencies were compared by Wilcoxon test. TCRdb reprocessed the reads, reporting each CDR3 protein sequence once and no DNA. The V and J calls and clone size come from TCRdb's table, not from the authors' own analysis. The table of this sample itemizes 9,500 to 14,000 distinct CDR3 sequences. The ten largest clones represent approximately 21% of the sample.

Points on this clonotype: The antigen it recognizes is unknown.

The CDR3 runs 16 amino acids, cysteine and phenylalanine included. A DNA sequence was not provided. CDR1 and CDR2, looked up from the germline V gene, are SGHDT and YYEEEE. These same data were also listed under a study on T cell repertoires in aging, cancer and after chemotherapy. As the second publication notes: The donors fell into six age groups ranging from 30 or younger to 70 or older, and each group had at least three individuals. Control TCR repertoires from healthy donors were recorded over several months to years, and clear clonal overlap was observed across re-sampling. In total, the full dataset held 7.5 million to 9.5 million TCR reads. Compared with age-matched healthy donors, untreated patients with hematological or solid cancers had significantly lower TCR diversity and higher clonality in blood. In healthy donors, the decline in TCR diversity with age was mainly explained by loss of richness, whereas in cancer patients loss of evenness was also found to contribute. In both cancer cohorts, median generation probability rose over the chemotherapy interval, which suggests that the repertoire was reconstituted through rebound thymic output. According to the authors, the repertoire data do not allow conclusions to be drawn about immunological memory after chemotherapy. To look at immunoaging and at how T cells reconstitute after chemotherapy, the study profiled TCR beta repertoires in peripheral blood from both healthy donors and cancer patients. The cohort comprised about 220 cancer patients, over 90 with hematological and approximately 120 with solid cancers, plus 95 healthy donors as a reference group. MiXCR versions 2.12 and 3.0.5 were used to process TRB sequences. Repertoire metrics included Shannon diversity, evenness, clonality (one minus evenness), and alpha-parameterized diversity profiles from alpha 0 to 5. The IGoR algorithm was used to calculate generation probabilities for clones in the paired samples taken before and after chemotherapy.

The chain uses TRBV5-6 and TRBJ1-6; TCRdb's assignment of TRBD1 cannot be checked, as there is no DNA. The specimen sequenced was peripheral blood. This clonotype originated in a human donor in good health. This receptor carries the CDR3 CASSVEPGAGGSPLHF.